A single sample gave rise to the 8 T cell receptor beta chains below, sequenced in a study of blood T cell repertoires in COVID-19. The method was immunoSEQ multiplex PCR; TCRdb's version includes in-frame clones alone and lacks a portion of them. Seen here are about 170,000 clones, about four fifths observed once, and the top ten hold about 19%. Material: peripheral blood. The source of these receptors is a woman between 70 and 85 years old who had recovered from COVID-19.

The rearrangement links TRBV28 to TRBJ2-2; no clear D. CDR1 MDHEN and CDR2 SYDVKM come from the germline V gene. There are 15 residues in the CDR3. The V end was cut by 5 bases, the J end by 3 bases, with 13 bases between. Written as DNA, the CDR3 is TGTGCCAGCAGTCCCCATGTGGCCGACACCGGGGAGCTGTTTTTT. Protein: CASSPHVADTGELFF. Using reference TRBV28 and TRBJ2-2 for the parts outside the CDR3, the full variable domain is DVKVTQSSRYLVKRTGEKVFLECVQDMDHENMFWYRQDPGLGLRLIYFSYDVKMKEKGDIPEGYSVSREKKERFSLILESASTNQTSMYLCASSPHVADTGELFFGEGSRLTVL.

In this sample, this clone turned up once. The chain has TRBV18 and TRBJ1-3; 11 bases map to TRBD1. J was trimmed by 0 bases and V by 6 bases; bases with no gene match: 13. CDR1 is KGHSH, CDR2 LQKENI, per germline. The length of the CDR3 is 19 residues. CDR3 amino acids: CASSPLQDRGLLSGNTIYF. CDR3 DNA: TGTGCCAGCTCTCCTCTGCAGGACAGGGGGCTACTCTCTGGAAACACCATATATTTT.

For the CDR3, the DNA is TGTGCCAGCAGCCCGACCAGGACTCTGGATACGCAGTATTTT. It yields the protein CASSPTRTLDTQYF. V usage is TRBV5-4 and J usage is TRBJ2-3, with D perhaps matching TRBD2 (5 bases). The CDR3 sequence is 14 residues long. CDR1 SGHNT and CDR2 YYREEE come from the germline V gene (reference sequence). V lost 4 bases and J 6 bases, leaving 15 bases between the germline ends.

V gene TRBV15 combines with J gene TRBJ2-5; 9 nucleotides line up with TRBD1. Germline assignment: CDR1 LNHNV and CDR2 YYDKDF (reference sequence). There are 15 residues in the CDR3. V gave up 2 bases and J gave up 2 bases; unmatched junction bases: 3. Here the CDR3 DNA reads TGTGCCACCAGCAGAACAGGGGGCCATCAAGAGACCCAGTACTTC. This encodes CATSRTGGHQETQYF. Using reference TRBV15 and TRBJ2-5 for the parts outside the CDR3, the full variable domain is DAMVIQNPRYQVTQFGKPVTLSCSQTLNHNVMYWYQQKSSQAPKLLFHYYDKDFNNEADTPDNFQSRRPNTSFCFLDIRSPGLGDTAMYLCATSRTGGHQETQYFGPGTRLLVL.

V is TRBV21-1 and J is TRBJ2-3; the table calls TRBD2, which could not be checked here. TRBV21-1 represents a pseudogene. The CDR3 has 16 residues. The CDR3 protein is CASSKGGSGRAWTQYF. The CDR3 DNA reads as TGTGCCAGCAGCAAAGGGGGTAGCGGGAGGGCGTGGACGCAGTATTTT.

This sequence joins TRBV7-3 and TRBJ2-3; TRBD2 matches at 10 bases. Per germline, CDR1 SGHTA and CDR2 FQGTGA. Trimming took 5 bases from V and 4 from J; bases not matched to a gene: 9. The CDR3 loop spans 16 amino acids. CDR3 sequence reads: CASSPGPAGGSDTQYF. The CDR3 DNA follows: TGTGCCAGCAGCCCCGGTCCAGCGGGAGGGTCAGATACGCAGTATTTT.

V is TRBV7-9 and J is TRBJ2-3; D not resolved. Trimming shortened V by 1 base and J by 6 bases, and 5 bases separated the two germline ends. There are 12 residues in the CDR3. Germline V gene sequence: CDR1 SEHNR, CDR2 FQNEAQ (reference sequence). The CDR3 here is CASSLGRDTQYF. In DNA, the CDR3 is TGTGCCAGCAGCTTAGGGCGGGATACGCAGTATTTT.

This chain uses TRBV18 with TRBJ1-4; D not certain. Germline lookup yields CDR1 KGHSH and CDR2 LQKENI. The CDR3 extends over 15 amino acids. The ends were cut back, 3 bases at V and 4 bases at J, with 12 bases in the middle. The CDR3 loop reads CASSPAPRGNEKLFF. The CDR3 DNA follows: TGTGCCAGCTCACCGGCCCCCCGGGGTAATGAAAAACTGTTTTTT.